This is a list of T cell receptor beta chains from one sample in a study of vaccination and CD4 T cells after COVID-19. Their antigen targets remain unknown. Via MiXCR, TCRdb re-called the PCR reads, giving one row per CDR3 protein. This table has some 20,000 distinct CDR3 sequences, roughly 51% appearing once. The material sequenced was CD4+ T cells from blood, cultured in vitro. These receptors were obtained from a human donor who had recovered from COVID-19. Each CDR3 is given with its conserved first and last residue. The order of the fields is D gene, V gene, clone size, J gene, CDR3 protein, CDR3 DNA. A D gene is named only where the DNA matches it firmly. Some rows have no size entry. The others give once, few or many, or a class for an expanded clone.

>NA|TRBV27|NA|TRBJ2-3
CASSLTRSFTDTQYF
TGTGCCAGCAGTTTAACTAGATCCTTCACAGATACGCAGTATTTT
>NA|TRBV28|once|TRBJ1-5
CASSLLGSGIGNQPQHF
TGTGCCAGCAGTTTACTAGGGTCAGGGATAGGCAATCAGCCCCAGCATTTT
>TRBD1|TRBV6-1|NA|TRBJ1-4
CASSAGGEKLFF
TGTGCCAGCAGTGCAGGGGGCGAAAAACTGTTTTTT
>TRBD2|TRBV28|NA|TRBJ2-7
CASSTSGDTYEQYF
TGTGCCAGCAGTACTAGCGGGGACACCTACGAGCAGTACTTC
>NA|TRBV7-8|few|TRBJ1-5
CASSFIGGINQPQHF
TGTGCCAGCAGCTTTATAGGGGGAATAAATCAGCCCCAGCATTTT
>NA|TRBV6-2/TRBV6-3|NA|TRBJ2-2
CASSRHLDTGELFF
TGTGCCAGCAGCCGCCACCTCGACACCGGGGAGCTGTTTTTT
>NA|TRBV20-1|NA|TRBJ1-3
CSARSGSKAENTIYF
TGCAGTGCTAGATCTGGTAGCAAAGCCGAAAACACCATATATTTT
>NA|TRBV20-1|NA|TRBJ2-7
CSARTRDSPARHYEQYF
TGCAGTGCTAGGACCCGGGACTCCCCTGCCCGCCATTACGAGCAGTACTTC
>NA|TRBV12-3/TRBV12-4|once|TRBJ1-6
CASSFRNSPLHF
TGTGCCAGCAGTTTTAGGAATTCACCCCTCCACTTT
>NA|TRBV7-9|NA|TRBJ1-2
CASSLEGRNYGYTF
TGTGCCAGCAGCTTAGAGGGCAGGAATTATGGCTACACCTTC
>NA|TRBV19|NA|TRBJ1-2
CASSMTEKGGYTF
TGTGCCAGTAGTATGACAGAAAAGGGCGGCTACACCTTC
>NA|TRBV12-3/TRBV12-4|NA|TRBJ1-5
CASSPLDSNQPQHF
TGTGCCAGCAGCCCGTTGGATAGCAATCAGCCCCAGCATTTT